This TCR beta chain was observed in a study of shared T cell receptors in the human thymus. V lost 5 bases and J 0 bases, leaving 15 bases between the germline ends. Germline loops: CDR1 SEHNR, CDR2 FQNEAQ (reference sequence). The CDR3 loop spans 16 amino acids. TCRdb's copy holds only in-frame clones and misses some; the assay was immunoSEQ multiplex PCR. This sample has approximately 580,000 clones, with about 80% found just once. These data are also associated with another study on human thymus T cells. From that second work: Among the donors, all were healthy Finnish infants having corrective surgery for congenital heart defects. In corrective heart surgery, resections were taken, and these provided the thymus tissue. Related work found strong thymic repertoire overlap between unrelated individuals.

The chain has TRBV7-9 and TRBJ2-3; tentatively, D is TRBD1 (5 bases). The receptor was derived from a boy in the first two years of life with a congenital heart defect. Sequenced sample: thymocytes. The CDR3 sequence: CASSDAGHNSTDTQYF. For the CDR3, the DNA is TGTGCCAGCAGCGATGCAGGGCATAATAGCACAGATACGCAGTATTTT.